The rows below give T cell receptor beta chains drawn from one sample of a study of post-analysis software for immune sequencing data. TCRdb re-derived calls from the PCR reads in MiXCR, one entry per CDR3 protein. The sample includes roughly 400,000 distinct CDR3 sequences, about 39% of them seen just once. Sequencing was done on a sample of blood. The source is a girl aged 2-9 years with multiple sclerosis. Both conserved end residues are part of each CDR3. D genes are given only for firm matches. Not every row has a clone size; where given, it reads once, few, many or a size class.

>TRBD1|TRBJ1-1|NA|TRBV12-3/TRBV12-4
TGTGCCAGCAACCAACATGGGACAGGGGGTGCTGAAGCTTTCTTT
CASNQHGTGGAEAFF
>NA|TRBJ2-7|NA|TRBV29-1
TGCAGCGTTGAAGTGGAGGAAGGGTACTACGAGCAGTACTTC
CSVEVEEGYYEQYF
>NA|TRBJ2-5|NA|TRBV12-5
TGTGCTAGTGGTTTGATTCTGGGACCCCAAGAGACCCAGTACTTC
CASGLILGPQETQYF
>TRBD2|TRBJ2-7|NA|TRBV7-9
TGTGCCAGCAGCTTAGGAGCGGGAGAATACGAGCAGTACTTC
CASSLGAGEYEQYF
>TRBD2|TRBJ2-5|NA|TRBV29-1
TGCAGCGCAAGCGGGAGGGCCAGGAATGAGCAGTACTTC
CSASGRARNEQYF
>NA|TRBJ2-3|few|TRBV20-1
TGCAGTGCTCCCCCCTTACTAGATACGCAGTATTTT
CSAPPLLDTQYF
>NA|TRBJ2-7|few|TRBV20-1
TGCAGTGCTAGAGAGACGGGCAGGGGGGCCTACGAGCAGTACTTC
CSARETGRGAYEQYF
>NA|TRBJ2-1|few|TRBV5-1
TGCGCCAGCAGCGCCGGGACTGTGAATGAGCAGTTCTTC
CASSAGTVNEQFF
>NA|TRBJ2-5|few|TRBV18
TGTGCCAGCTCACCTATAGGGACGTTTCAAGAGACCCAGTACTTC
CASSPIGTFQETQYF
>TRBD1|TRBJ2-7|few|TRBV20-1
TGCAGTGCTAAAAAGTCAGGGGGCGCATACGAGCAGTACTTC
CSAKKSGGAYEQYF
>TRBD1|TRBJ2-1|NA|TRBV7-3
TGTGCCAGCAGCCGCCAAGGGACAGGGGGCTCCTACAATGAGCAGTTCTTC
CASSRQGTGGSYNEQFF
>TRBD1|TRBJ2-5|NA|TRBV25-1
TGTGCCAGCAGTGAATTAAGGGGGCAGCTCCAAGAGACCCAGTACTTC
CASSELRGQLQETQYF
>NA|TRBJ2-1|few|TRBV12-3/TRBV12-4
TGTGCCAGCAGTTCCGATTGGCAGATCAATGAGCAGTTCTTC
CASSSDWQINEQFF
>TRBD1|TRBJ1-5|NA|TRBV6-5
TGTGCCAGCAGGAGACAGGGGGCCAACAATCAGCCCCAGCATTTT
CASRRQGANNQPQHF
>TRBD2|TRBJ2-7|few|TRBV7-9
TGTGCCAGCAGCTTAGCGGGATGGCTAGCGGGAGACAATGAGCAGTACTTC
CASSLAGWLAGDNEQYF
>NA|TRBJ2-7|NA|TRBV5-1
TGCGCCAGCAGCTTGGAAGGACAGTTTTGGCACGAGCAGTACTTC
CASSLEGQFWHEQYF
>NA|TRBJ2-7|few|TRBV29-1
TGCAGCGTCCTCGAATACGAGCAGTACTTC
CSVLEYEQYF
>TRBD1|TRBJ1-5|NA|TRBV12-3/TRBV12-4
TGTGCCAGCAGTTCGGACAGGGAAGGTAGTCAGCCCCAGCATTTT
CASSSDREGSQPQHF
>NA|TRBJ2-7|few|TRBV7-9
TGTGCCAGCAGCCCGGACACTTTTTACGAGCAGTACTTC
CASSPDTFYEQYF
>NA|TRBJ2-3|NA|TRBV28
TGTGCCAGCAGCTATAACTGGGATACGCGGTATTTT
CASSYNWDTRYF
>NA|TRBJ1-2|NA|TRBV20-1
TGCAGTGCCAACAAACAGGGTTTCTCTTATGGCTACACCTTC
CSANKQGFSYGYTF
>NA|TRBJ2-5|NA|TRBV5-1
TGCGCCAGCAGCTTGGAAGGGCCAAGCTGGGAGACCCAGTACTTC
CASSLEGPSWETQYF
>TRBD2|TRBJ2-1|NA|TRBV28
TGTGCCAGCAGTTTATCGTTCCTCGGGCTAGCGGGAGGTGGGAATGAGCAGTTCTTC
CASSLSFLGLAGGGNEQFF
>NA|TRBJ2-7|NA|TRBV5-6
TGTGCCAGCAGCTGGACCCCCAACGGCGAGCAGTACTTC
CASSWTPNGEQYF
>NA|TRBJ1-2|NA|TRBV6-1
TGTGCCAGCAGTCCGACATCAGGGTTTGGCTACACCTTC
CASSPTSGFGYTF
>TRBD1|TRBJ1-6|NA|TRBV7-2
TGTGCCAGCAGCTCCTACGGGGGGCCCAGGACAGGGGGCCGGAATTCACCCCTCCACTTT
CASSSYGGPRTGGRNSPLHF